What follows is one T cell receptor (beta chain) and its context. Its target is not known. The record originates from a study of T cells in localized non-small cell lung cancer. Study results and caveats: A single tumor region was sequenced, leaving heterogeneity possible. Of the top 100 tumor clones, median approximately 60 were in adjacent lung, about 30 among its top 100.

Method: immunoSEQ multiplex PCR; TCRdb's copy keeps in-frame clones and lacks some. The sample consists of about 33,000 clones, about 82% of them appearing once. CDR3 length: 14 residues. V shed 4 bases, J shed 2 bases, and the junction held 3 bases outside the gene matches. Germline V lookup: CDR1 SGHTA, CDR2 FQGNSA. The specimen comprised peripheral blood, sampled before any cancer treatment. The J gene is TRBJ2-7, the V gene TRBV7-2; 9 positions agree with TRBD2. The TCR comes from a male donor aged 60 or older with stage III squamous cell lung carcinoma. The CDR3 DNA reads TGTGCCAGCAGCTCTCTAGCGGGGCCCTACGAGCAGTACTTC. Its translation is CASSSLAGPYEQYF.